This T cell receptor beta chain is drawn from a study of post-analysis software for immune sequencing data. Study observations and caveats: Patients carried roughly 5 TRBV segments more frequently than controls did, and TRBV5-6, TRBV5-1 and TRBV20-1 were among them.

This clonotype was detected a few times. Its antigen remains unidentified. J gave up 5 bases and V 1 base, and 7 bases lay outside the gene matches. The CDR3 spans 15 residues. Germline assignment: CDR1 LNHNV and CDR2 YYDKDF (reference sequence). Unique molecular identifiers were carried by the TCR beta cDNA libraries. TCRdb reprocessed the PCR reads with MiXCR, giving one entry per CDR3 protein. The data show hundreds of thousands of distinct CDR3 sequences, roughly three fifths seen once. Sequenced sample: blood. The J gene is TRBJ1-1, the V gene TRBV15; 7 bases line up with TRBD1. The TCR comes from a girl aged 2 to 9 with multiple sclerosis. In DNA form, the CDR3 reads TGTGCCACCAGCAGAGGAGGGGGCATTGGAACTGAAGCTTTCTTT. Protein sequence: CATSRGGGIGTEAFF.